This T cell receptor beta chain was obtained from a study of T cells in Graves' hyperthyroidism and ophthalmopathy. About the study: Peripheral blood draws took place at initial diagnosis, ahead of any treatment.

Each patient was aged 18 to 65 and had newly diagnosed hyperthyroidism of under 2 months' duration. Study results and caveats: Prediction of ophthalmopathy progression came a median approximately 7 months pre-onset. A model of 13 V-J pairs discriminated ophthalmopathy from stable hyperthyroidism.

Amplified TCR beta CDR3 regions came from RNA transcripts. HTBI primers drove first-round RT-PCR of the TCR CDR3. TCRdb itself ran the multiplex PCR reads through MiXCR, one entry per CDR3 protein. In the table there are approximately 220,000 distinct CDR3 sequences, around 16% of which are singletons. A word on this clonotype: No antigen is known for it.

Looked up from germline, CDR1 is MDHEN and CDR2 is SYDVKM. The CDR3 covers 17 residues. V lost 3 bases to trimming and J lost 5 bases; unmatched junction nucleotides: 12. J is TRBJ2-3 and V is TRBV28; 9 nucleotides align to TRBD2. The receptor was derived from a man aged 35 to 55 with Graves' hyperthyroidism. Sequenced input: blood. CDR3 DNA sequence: TGTGCCAGCAGTTTGGGCCTAGCGGCGGGGGGGCAAGATACGCAGTATTTT. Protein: CASSLGLAAGGQDTQYF. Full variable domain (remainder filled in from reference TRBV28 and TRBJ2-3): DVKVTQSSRYLVKRTGEKVFLECVQDMDHENMFWYRQDPGLGLRLIYFSYDVKMKEKGDIPEGYSVSREKKERFSLILESASTNQTSMYLCASSLGLAAGGQDTQYFGPGTRLTVL.